These T cell receptor beta chains were read from a single sample in a study of neurological immune-mediated disorders. Each CDR3 protein is one row after TCRdb ran MiXCR on the 5' RACE reads. Found here are nearly 45,000 distinct CDR3 sequences, under 25% of them singletons; the top ten hold roughly 4.7%. The sequenced material came from PBMCs. Receptor source: a man in his 60s with HTLV-1-associated myelopathy (HAM/TSP). CDR3s include the opening cysteine and the closing phenylalanine or tryptophan. D genes are given only for firm matches. The listing skips clone size in some rows; elsewhere it reads once, few, many or a size class.

J gene: TRBJ2-7
D gene: .
V gene: TRBV6-2/TRBV6-3
clone size: many
CDR3 DNA: TGTGCCAACAGCCACGGACCGTACGAGCAGTACTTC
CDR3 protein: CANSHGPYEQYF

J gene: TRBJ2-1
D gene: TRBD2
V gene: TRBV28
clone size: many
CDR3 DNA: TGTGCCAGCAGTTTTGGGGGAGGGTCGGATGAGCAGTTCTTC
CDR3 protein: CASSFGGGSDEQFF

J gene: TRBJ2-1
D gene: TRBD1
V gene: TRBV20-1
clone size: many
CDR3 DNA: TGCAGTGCTAGTCAATCTGGGACAGGGTCCTACAATGAGCAGTTCTTC
CDR3 protein: CSASQSGTGSYNEQFF

J gene: TRBJ2-7
D gene: .
V gene: TRBV2
clone size: many
CDR3 DNA: TGTGCCAGCAGTGAAGTAAAGGGGATCCCCCACGAGCAGTACTTC
CDR3 protein: CASSEVKGIPHEQYF

J gene: TRBJ1-4
D gene: .
V gene: TRBV18
clone size: many
CDR3 DNA: TGTGCCAGCTCACCACCGATAACCCTCGGGGGGCCATATGAAAAACTGTTTTTT
CDR3 protein: CASSPPITLGGPYEKLFF

J gene: TRBJ2-7
D gene: TRBD1
V gene: TRBV9
clone size: many
CDR3 DNA: TGTGCCAGCAGTTTCGACCGGGACAGCACCTACGAGCAGTACTTC
CDR3 protein: CASSFDRDSTYEQYF

J gene: TRBJ2-3
D gene: .
V gene: TRBV6-5
clone size: many
CDR3 DNA: TGTGCCAGCGTGGATTCTAGCACAGATACGCAGTATTTT
CDR3 protein: CASVDSSTDTQYF

J gene: TRBJ1-1
D gene: .
V gene: TRBV18
clone size: .
CDR3 DNA: TGTGCCAGCTCACCAAAGGGGAAGAACACTGAAGCTTTCTTT
CDR3 protein: CASSPKGKNTEAFF

J gene: TRBJ2-5
D gene: .
V gene: TRBV7-3
clone size: many
CDR3 DNA: TGTGCCAGCAGCGAACAGGGCCGGGAGACCCAGTACTTC
CDR3 protein: CASSEQGRETQYF

J gene: TRBJ2-7
D gene: TRBD2
V gene: TRBV5-1
clone size: many
CDR3 DNA: TGCGCCAGCAGCTTACAAGCGGGAGGGATCTCCTACGAGCAGTACTTC
CDR3 protein: CASSLQAGGISYEQYF

J gene: TRBJ1-1
D gene: TRBD1
V gene: TRBV5-5
clone size: many
CDR3 DNA: TGTGCCAGCAGCTCCAGAGGACAGGGAGCGAACACTGAAGCTTTCTTT
CDR3 protein: CASSSRGQGANTEAFF

J gene: TRBJ1-3
D gene: TRBD1
V gene: TRBV7-6
clone size: few
CDR3 DNA: TGTGCCAGCAGCTCCGACAGGGGGCTGGCAGGAAACACCATATATTTT
CDR3 protein: CASSSDRGLAGNTIYF

J gene: TRBJ1-5
D gene: .
V gene: TRBV9
clone size: many
CDR3 DNA: TGTGCCAGCAGCGTTACACCGACGGCGGATCAGCCCCAGCATTTT
CDR3 protein: CASSVTPTADQPQHF

J gene: TRBJ2-1
D gene: TRBD1
V gene: TRBV20-1
clone size: many
CDR3 DNA: TGCAGTGCTAGAGGGGACAGGACTGCCTACAATGAGCAGTTCTTC
CDR3 protein: CSARGDRTAYNEQFF

J gene: TRBJ2-7
D gene: .
V gene: TRBV7-6
clone size: medium-sized
CDR3 DNA: TGTGCCAGCAGCTTACCTGGGCACGAGCAGTACTTC
CDR3 protein: CASSLPGHEQYF

J gene: TRBJ2-6
D gene: .
V gene: TRBV27
clone size: many
CDR3 DNA: TGTGCCAGCCTAGGAATTGGGGCCAACGTCCTGACTTTC
CDR3 protein: CASLGIGANVLTF

J gene: TRBJ1-5
D gene: TRBD1
V gene: TRBV3-1
clone size: many
CDR3 DNA: TGTGCCAGCAGCCAAGATAACAGGGGGTCCAATCAGCCCCAGCATTTT
CDR3 protein: CASSQDNRGSNQPQHF

J gene: TRBJ2-5
D gene: TRBD2
V gene: TRBV5-1
clone size: many
CDR3 DNA: TGCGCCAGCAGCTTGGCGCCTAGCGGTAACCAAGAGACCCAGTACTTC
CDR3 protein: CASSLAPSGNQETQYF

J gene: TRBJ1-5
D gene: TRBD1
V gene: TRBV20-1
clone size: many
CDR3 DNA: TGCAGTGCTATTTGGACAGGGGGTTACGATCGGGATCAGCCCCAGCATTTT
CDR3 protein: CSAIWTGGYDRDQPQHF

J gene: TRBJ1-1
D gene: TRBD1
V gene: TRBV12-3/TRBV12-4
clone size: many
CDR3 DNA: TGTGCCAGCAGCAAAACAGGGGCTGTAACTGAAGCTTTCTTT
CDR3 protein: CASSKTGAVTEAFF

J gene: TRBJ1-1
D gene: .
V gene: TRBV12-3/TRBV12-4
clone size: many
CDR3 DNA: TGTGCCAGCAGTTTGTACCCGGGGGGGGCTGAAGCTTTCTTT
CDR3 protein: CASSLYPGGAEAFF

J gene: TRBJ1-2
D gene: .
V gene: TRBV27
clone size: many
CDR3 DNA: TGTGCCAGCAGTGGATCCGGGACCGGGAGCTACACCTTC
CDR3 protein: CASSGSGTGSYTF

J gene: TRBJ2-5
D gene: TRBD1
V gene: TRBV28
clone size: many
CDR3 DNA: TGTGCCAGCAGTTCCTTTCCGGGACAGGGTTTCTCTACGACCCAGTACTTC
CDR3 protein: CASSSFPGQGFSTTQYF

J gene: TRBJ1-1
D gene: .
V gene: TRBV27
clone size: many
CDR3 DNA: TGTGCCAGCAGTTTGGTCCCCCGCGGACCCAACACTGAAGCTTTCTTT
CDR3 protein: CASSLVPRGPNTEAFF

J gene: TRBJ2-5
D gene: .
V gene: TRBV5-5
clone size: many
CDR3 DNA: TGTGCCAGCAGCCAGGGTTGGTCGTACCAAGAGACCCAGTACTTC
CDR3 protein: CASSQGWSYQETQYF

J gene: TRBJ1-1
D gene: .
V gene: TRBV20-1
clone size: many
CDR3 DNA: TGCAGCGCGGTGGGGGGCATGAACACTGAAGCTTTCTTT
CDR3 protein: CSAVGGMNTEAFF

J gene: TRBJ2-7
D gene: TRBD2
V gene: TRBV27
clone size: many
CDR3 DNA: TGTGCCAGCAGACAGATTATGGGAAATAGCGGGAACGAGCAGTACTTC
CDR3 protein: CASRQIMGNSGNEQYF

J gene: TRBJ2-7
D gene: .
V gene: TRBV5-1
clone size: many
CDR3 DNA: TGCGCCAGCAGCTTGAACCCCCAGGGGACCTACGAGCAGTACTTC
CDR3 protein: CASSLNPQGTYEQYF

J gene: TRBJ1-1
D gene: .
V gene: TRBV6-2/TRBV6-3
clone size: many
CDR3 DNA: TGTGCCAGCAGTTACGTCCCAACGTTGAACACTGAAGCTTTCTTT
CDR3 protein: CASSYVPTLNTEAFF

J gene: TRBJ2-2
D gene: TRBD2
V gene: TRBV7-7
clone size: .
CDR3 DNA: TGTGCCAGCAGCTCAGCGGGAAACACCGGGGAGCTGTTTTTT
CDR3 protein: CASSSAGNTGELFF

J gene: TRBJ1-1
D gene: .
V gene: TRBV6-1
clone size: .
CDR3 DNA: TGTGCCAGCAGTGAAAGGGGTGACACTGAAGCTTTCTTT
CDR3 protein: CASSERGDTEAFF

J gene: TRBJ2-1
D gene: TRBD2
V gene: TRBV20-1
clone size: many
CDR3 DNA: TGCAGTGCACCTACTAGCGGGAGCTGGGGTTCTACTACACATGAGCAGTTCTTC
CDR3 protein: CSAPTSGSWGSTTHEQFF